The 14 T cell receptor beta chains in this list originate from one sample, sequenced in a study of control samples from healthy donors and cancer patients. Only in-frame clones appear in the TCRdb table, and some are missing; sequencing was by immunoSEQ multiplex PCR. The sample gives roughly 100,000 clones, roughly 80% of which show up once; over 10% is in the top ten. The sequenced material came from blood. The receptors derive from a woman in her 50s in good health.

This rearrangement joins TRBV19 to TRBJ1-2, with unresolved D. Germline V gene sequence: CDR1 LNHDA, CDR2 SQIVND (reference sequence). CDR3 length equals 13 residues. V lost 1 base and J 4 bases, leaving 7 bases between the germline ends. CDR3 in amino acids: CASSIGRSYGYTF. Here the CDR3 DNA reads TGTGCCAGTAGTATAGGGAGAAGCTATGGCTACACCTTC.

The V and J genes are TRBV7-8 and TRBJ1-3, with a possible D match to TRBD1 (5 bases). Germline CDR1 SGHVS, CDR2 FQNEAQ. V lost 1 base to trimming and J lost 2 bases, with 6 bases between them. This CDR3 has 14 amino acids. CDR3 coding DNA: TGTGCCAGCAGCTTAGGAGGGGCTGGAAACACCATATATTTT. Its translation: CASSLGGAGNTIYF.

V usage is TRBV4-3 and J usage is TRBJ1-5; D is unresolved. There are 15 residues in the CDR3. Trimming took off 0 bases at V and 4 bases at J, with 10 bases between the two ends. Germline V gives CDR1 LGHNA, CDR2 YSLEER. CDR3 in DNA: TGCGCCAGCAGCCAAGACCGAAGGGCTAATCAGCCCCAGCATTTT. It yields the protein CASSQDRRANQPQHF.

The chain joins TRBV11-2 to TRBJ1-1; 7 bases map to TRBD1. Germline CDR1 reads SGHAT; CDR2 reads FQNNGV. The CDR3 has 15 residues. J was trimmed by 1 base and V by 1 base; bases with no gene match: 3. The CDR3 spells CASSLVGTANTEAFF. CDR3 sequence (DNA): TGTGCCAGCAGCTTAGTAGGGACAGCGAACACTGAAGCTTTCTTT.

The V gene is TRBV6-2 or TRBV6-3, the J gene TRBJ2-7; no clear D. This CDR3 contains 13 residues. Germline loops: CDR1 MNHEY, CDR2 SVGEGT. The V and J ends lost 5 bases and 0 bases respectively, with 8 bases between them. CDR3 sequence: CASSTVSSYEQYF. As DNA, the CDR3 is TGTGCCAGCAGTACCGTCAGCTCCTACGAGCAGTACTTC.

The chain couples TRBV12-3 or TRBV12-4 to TRBJ2-3; D tentatively fits TRBD1 or TRBD2 (5 bases each). CDR3 length: 12 amino acids. The V end lost 8 bases, the J end lost 6 bases, and 12 bases lay between the germline ends. The CDR3 is CASGLRADTQYF. The CDR3 nucleotides read TGTGCCAGCGGACTCAGGGCCGATACGCAGTATTTT.

The chain employs TRBV28 and TRBJ2-7; 7 nucleotides line up with TRBD1. Germline V gene lookup returns CDR1 MDHEN and CDR2 SYDVKM. Trimming at V came to 4 bases and at J to 4 bases, leaving 10 bases not matched to a gene. The CDR3 runs 15 residues. Here the CDR3 DNA reads TGTGCCAGCAGTTCCGCCGCAGGGGGTCATTACGAGCAGTACTTC. As protein: CASSSAAGGHYEQYF.

This clone was observed a few times. The chain uses TRBV30 and TRBJ2-7, with D tentatively TRBD2 (6 bases). V lost 3 bases and J lost 0, with 9 bases in between. The CDR3 length is 13 residues. Looked up from germline, CDR1 is GTSNPN and CDR2 is SVGIG (reference sequence). CDR3: CAWRGDSSYEQYF. CDR3 in DNA: TGTGCCTGGAGGGGGGACTCCTCCTACGAGCAGTACTTC.

J is TRBJ2-7 and V is TRBV7-3, with 10 bases lining up with TRBD1. The CDR3 runs to 16 residues. Per germline, CDR1 SGHTA and CDR2 FQGTGA. Trimming removed 2 bases from V and 2 bases from J; junction bases left unmatched: 6. The CDR3 is CASSLGRTGGAYEQYF. The CDR3 region has the DNA TGTGCCAGCAGCTTAGGTAGGACAGGGGGTGCCTACGAGCAGTACTTC.

CDR3 amino acids: CASSPTSGETSEQFF. DNA of the CDR3: TGTGCCAGCTCGCCGACTAGCGGGGAGACCAGTGAGCAGTTCTTC. V gene TRBV18 combines with J gene TRBJ2-1; 11 bases agree with TRBD2. V lost 6 bases and J lost 9; bases outside the gene matches: 10. This CDR3 region has 15 residues. Germline V lookup: CDR1 KGHSH, CDR2 LQKENI.

Here the CDR3 reads CASSLARGLAATDTQYF. As DNA, the CDR3 is TGTGCCAGCAGCTTAGCAAGGGGGCTCGCAGCCACAGATACGCAGTATTTT. The chain uses TRBV7-8 and TRBJ2-3; 7 bases line up with TRBD1. Trimming cost V 0 bases and J 2 bases; bases outside gene matches: 8. The germline CDR1 and CDR2 sequences are SGHVS and FQNEAQ. The CDR3 covers 17 residues. The complete variable domain, with remaining parts taken from reference TRBV7-8 and TRBJ2-3, reads GAGVSQSPRYKVAKRGQDVALRCDPISGHVSLFWYQQALGQGPEFLTYFQNEAQLDKSGLPSDRFFAERPEGSVSTLKIQRTQQEDSAVYLCASSLARGLAATDTQYFGPGTRLTVL.

The gene calls are TRBV19 and TRBJ1-4; no clear D. Germline CDR1 reads LNHDA; CDR2 reads SQIVND (reference sequence). This CDR3 has 16 residues. The germline V and J ends were trimmed by 1 base and 0 bases, with 9 bases remaining between them. The CDR3 DNA reads as TGTGCCAGTAGTATAGGCCAGGCTGCAACTAATGAAAAACTGTTTTTT. Translating gives CASSIGQAATNEKLFF. The complete variable domain, with remaining parts taken from reference TRBV19 and TRBJ1-4, reads DGGITQSPKYLFRKEGQNVTLSCEQNLNHDAMYWYRQDPGQGLRLIYYSQIVNDFQKGDIAEGYSVSREKKESFPLTVTSAQKNPTAFYLCASSIGQAATNEKLFFGSGTQLSVL.

The chain is built from TRBV4-1 and TRBJ1-4, with 7 bases that match TRBD1. J gave up 7 bases and V 2 bases, and 7 bases lay outside the gene matches. CDR1 is MGHRA and CDR2 is YSYEKL in the germline V gene. This CDR3 spans 15 amino acids. The CDR3 spells CASSQTDRETEKLFF. CDR3 nucleotide sequence: TGCGCCAGCAGCCAAACAGACAGGGAAACTGAAAAACTGTTTTTT.

V and J are TRBV11-3 and TRBJ2-1; 12 bases fit TRBD2. Germline trimming cut 5 bases from V and 11 bases from J; bases unmatched to any gene: 1. This CDR3 has 12 amino acids. The germline gives CDR1 SGHNT, CDR2 YENEEA. Written as DNA, the CDR3 is TGTGCCAGCAGCGGACTAGCGGGAAAGCAGTTCTTC. Protein product: CASSGLAGKQFF.